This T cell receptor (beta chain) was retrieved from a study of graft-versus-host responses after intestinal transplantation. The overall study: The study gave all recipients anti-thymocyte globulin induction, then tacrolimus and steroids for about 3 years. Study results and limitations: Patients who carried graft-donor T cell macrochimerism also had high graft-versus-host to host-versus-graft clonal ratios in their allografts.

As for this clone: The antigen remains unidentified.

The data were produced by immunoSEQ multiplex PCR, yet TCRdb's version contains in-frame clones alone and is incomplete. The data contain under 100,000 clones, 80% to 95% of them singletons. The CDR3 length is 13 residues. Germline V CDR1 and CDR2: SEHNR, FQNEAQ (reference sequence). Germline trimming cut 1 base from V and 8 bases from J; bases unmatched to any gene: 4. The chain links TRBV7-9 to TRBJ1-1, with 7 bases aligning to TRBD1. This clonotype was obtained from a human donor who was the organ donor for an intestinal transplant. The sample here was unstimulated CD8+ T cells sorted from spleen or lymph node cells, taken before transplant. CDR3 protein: CASSLGETGEAFF. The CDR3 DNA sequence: TGTGCCAGCAGCTTAGGCGAGACAGGGGAAGCTTTCTTT.